Below, 5 T cell receptor beta chains from the same sample are listed, as sequenced in a study of blood T cell repertoires in COVID-19. Measured with immunoSEQ multiplex PCR; TCRdb has only the in-frame clones, and not every one. The sample comprises about 200,000 clones, around 81% of which are singletons, and 5.5% rests with the top ten. The sample was peripheral blood. The receptor set was obtained from a woman in her 70s with acute or convalescent COVID-19.

This sequence joins TRBV7-2 and TRBJ1-6, with D tentatively TRBD1 (6 bases). The CDR3 loop spans 15 amino acids. V was shortened by 2 bases and J by 5 bases, with 10 bases between the two germline ends. Germline lookup yields CDR1 SGHTA and CDR2 FQGNSA. DNA of the CDR3: TGTGCCAGCAGCTTATTGGGGGCTGATAATTCACCCCTCCACTTT. It codes for CASSLLGADNSPLHF.

J is TRBJ2-5 and V is TRBV11-2; TRBD2 aligns across 10 bases. This CDR3 spans 16 amino acids. Germline CDR1 reads SGHAT; CDR2 reads FQNNGV. The junction had 7 bases not matched to a gene; V was cut back by 5 bases and J by 1 base. CDR3 amino acids: CASSPAGLASQETQYF. In DNA, the CDR3 is TGTGCCAGCAGCCCAGCGGGACTAGCGTCCCAAGAGACCCAGTACTTC.

The V and J genes are TRBV19 and TRBJ2-7, with a possible D match to TRBD2 (5 bases). Trimming left V 0 bases short and J 0 bases short, with 9 bases between. Germline V gives CDR1 LNHDA, CDR2 SQIVND (reference sequence). CDR3 length: 15 residues. CDR3 residues: CASSIDERSSYEQYF. CDR3 coding DNA: TGTGCCAGTAGTATAGACGAGCGGAGCTCCTACGAGCAGTACTTC.

The J gene is TRBJ2-3, the V gene TRBV11-3; the match to TRBD2 covers 11 bases. The CDR3 spans 16 residues. The germline CDR1 and CDR2 sequences are SGHNT and YENEEA. V lost 5 bases and J lost 2; bases outside the gene matches: 6. The CDR3 DNA sequence: TGTGCCAGCAGCCCGGGACTAGCGGCAACCACAGATACGCAGTATTTT. Protein: CASSPGLAATTDTQYF.

This chain connects TRBV28 to TRBJ2-5; TRBD2 matches at 7 bases. V shed 7 bases, J shed 5 bases, and the junction held 4 bases outside the gene matches. Looked up from germline, CDR1 is MDHEN and CDR2 is SYDVKM. The CDR3 is 12 amino acids. CDR3 DNA: TGTGCCAGCAAAAGGGAGGGGGAGACCCAGTACTTC. This gives the protein CASKREGETQYF.